This T cell receptor beta chain was documented in a study of metastatic and nonmetastatic thyroid tumors. Study as a whole: Across blood and tumor or nodule tissue, repertoires from malignant and benign thyroid patients were compared with one another. General study results and limits: Benign nodules were reported to have significantly lower TCR beta diversity than malignant thyroid tumors, in blood and tumor.

In this sample, this clone turned up many times. Its antigen is unknown. No patient had received any treatment before thyroid surgery. Trimming took off 6 bases at V and 7 bases at J, with 10 bases between the two ends. The germline CDR1 and CDR2 sequences are LNHDA and SQIVND (reference sequence). The CDR3 length is 12 residues. In the study's own analysis: Clinicopathological groups of papillary thyroid cancer showed CDR3 differences that were used to build a distant-metastasis classifier. TCRdb used MiXCR to call clones anew from the PCR reads. Here the V and J calls rest on TCRdb's processing, not on the authors' analysis. The table shows 15,000 to 20,000 clones, with about 29% occurring only once.

The clonotype originates from a male donor with papillary thyroid cancer or a benign thyroid nodule (not recorded which). Some clones in this sample may be carry-over from other donors' samples. Material: tumor tissue. The chain joins TRBV19 to TRBJ1-5; no clear D. The DNA for the CDR3 is TGTGCCAGTAGCTCGTTTGGGCAGCCCCAGCATTTT. It translates to CASSSFGQPQHF.